Each of the 20 T cell receptor beta chains below was sequenced from the same sample in a study of blood T cell repertoires in COVID-19 (TCRdb year 2020). The protocol used for the library was the immunoSEQ multiplex PCR assay. This immuneACCESS table, as held by TCRdb, lists in-frame sequences with V and J called but not all clones. Of the missing ones, under half trace to an unresolved V gene in checked studies; the others have no known cause. In all, the sample holds under 130,000 clones, and roughly 84% of those were seen once. The ten largest clones add up to about 12% of the sample. The sequencing sample was made of peripheral blood. The origin of the receptors is a human donor in a cohort sampled during active COVID-19.

The chain is built from TRBV4-3 and TRBJ1-1; a weak D match, TRBD1 (5 bases). Trimming left V 0 bases short and J 11 bases short, with 13 bases between. The CDR3 is made up of 13 amino acids. Germline CDR1 reads LGHNA; CDR2 reads YSLEER. The CDR3 DNA follows: TGCGCCAGCAGCCAAGATTCAGGGATTGGTGCTTTCTTT. Amino acids: CASSQDSGIGAFF.

This clone appeared a single time. This rearrangement joins TRBV7-9 to TRBJ1-5; 8 nucleotides align to TRBD1. Trimming took 5 bases from V and 2 from J; bases not matched to a gene: 8. From germline, CDR1 is SEHNR and CDR2 FQNEAQ (reference sequence). This CDR3 contains 16 residues. DNA of the CDR3: TGTGCCAGCAGCACTGGACAGGGCGAGGGCAATCAGCCCCAGCATTTT. This sequence encodes CASSTGQGEGNQPQHF.

The chain has TRBV5-6 and TRBJ1-2; D may be TRBD1 (5 bases). The CDR3 has 12 amino acids. Looked up from germline, CDR1 is SGHDT and CDR2 is YYEEEE. Trimming took 1 base from V and 8 from J, leaving 9 bases between them. The chain's CDR3 is CASSLSGQGYTF. In DNA form, the CDR3 reads TGTGCCAGCAGCTTGTCAGGGCAGGGCTACACCTTC. Combining the CDR3 with reference TRBV5-6 and TRBJ1-2 gives the whole variable domain DAGVTQSPTHLIKTRGQQVTLRCSPKSGHDTVSWYQQALGQGPQFIFQYYEEEERQRGNFPDRFSGHQFPNYSSELNVNALLLGDSALYLCASSLSGQGYTFGSGTRLTVV.

Details on this clone: The same CDR3 can be traced to other DNA sequences in this sample. The genes are TRBV4-1 and TRBJ1-1; tentatively, D is TRBD1 (6 bases). With 0 bases removed from V and 1 base from J, the gap between germline ends came to 6 bases. The CDR3 has 14 amino acids. CDR1 MGHRA and CDR2 YSYEKL come from the germline V gene. The CDR3, as DNA: TGCGCCAGCAGCCAAGACAGGGGGAACACTGAAGCTTTCTTT. The encoded protein is CASSQDRGNTEAFF.

The chain joins TRBV7-2 to TRBJ1-1; 9 nucleotides agree with TRBD1. The CDR3 extends over 14 amino acids. J gave up 1 base and V 4 bases, and 1 base lay outside the gene matches. Germline CDR1 SGHTA, CDR2 FQGNSA. Here the CDR3 DNA reads TGTGCCAGCAGCTGGGGACAGGGGAACACTGAAGCTTTCTTT. It encodes CASSWGQGNTEAFF.

The chain recombines TRBV11-1 with TRBJ2-1, with TRBD2 matching over 12 bases. Per germline, CDR1 SGHAT and CDR2 FQDESV (reference sequence). The CDR3 is 16 residues long. The V gene end was trimmed by 5 bases and the J gene end by 8 bases; junction bases not matched to a gene: 10. CDR3 sequence reads: CASSLGASGGAYEQFF. The CDR3, as DNA: TGTGCCAGCAGCCTGGGGGCTAGCGGGGGGGCTTATGAGCAGTTCTTC.

The V and J genes are TRBV5-1 and TRBJ1-4; D not resolved. V was pared by 7 bases and J by 8 bases, with 21 bases between. CDR1 and CDR2 from the germline V gene are SGHRS and YFSETQ. The CDR3 is made up of 15 amino acids. The CDR3 DNA sequence: TGCGCCAGCGCCGTTGGAGGGCGCGGCCGAGAAAAACTGTTTTTT. The encoded protein is CASAVGGRGREKLFF. Looking up the rest from reference TRBV5-1 and TRBJ1-4 gives the full variable domain: KAGVTQTPRYLIKTRGQQVTLSCSPISGHRSVSWYQQTPGQGLQFLFEYFSETQRNKGNFPGRFSGRQFSNSRSEMNVSTLELGDSALYLCASAVGGRGREKLFFGSGTQLSVL.

This chain joins TRBV19 and TRBJ1-1; D perhaps matches TRBD1 (5 bases). V was clipped by 9 bases and J by 5 bases, with 16 bases between them. The CDR3 is 13 amino acids. The germline CDR1 and CDR2 sequences are LNHDA and SQIVND (reference sequence). The CDR3 is CASSYMGGTEAFF. The CDR3 nucleotides are TGTGCCAGCAGTTACATGGGGGGGACTGAAGCTTTCTTT.

The sample holds a few counts of this clone. This sequence joins TRBV24-1 and TRBJ2-1; 9 bases line up with TRBD1. Germline V gene data show CDR1 as KGHDR and CDR2 as SFDVKD. The ends lost 11 bases at V and 6 bases at J; junction bases unmatched: 10. The CDR3 is made up of 14 amino acids. Here the CDR3 reads CAKGGVTGGNEQFF. In DNA, the CDR3 is TGTGCCAAAGGGGGGGTGACAGGGGGCAATGAGCAGTTCTTC.

This clone showed up just once. The genes are TRBV10-3 and TRBJ1-1; TRBD1 might be the D (6 bases). Trimming shortened V by 7 bases and J by 0 bases, and 9 bases separated the two germline ends. This CDR3 has 13 residues. The V gene's germline CDR1 is ENHRY and CDR2 SYGVKD. CDR3: CAITGGVNTEAFF. Here the CDR3 DNA reads TGTGCCATCACGGGGGGCGTGAACACTGAAGCTTTCTTT.

The genes are TRBV29-1 and TRBJ2-4, with TRBD2 matching over 7 bases. Germline assignment: CDR1 SQVTM and CDR2 ANQGSEA. There are 18 residues in the CDR3. J was trimmed by 1 base and V by 0 bases; bases with no gene match: 12. The CDR3 here is CSVEDWGGASLAKNIQYF. The DNA of the CDR3 is TGCAGCGTTGAAGATTGGGGAGGGGCGAGCTTGGCCAAAAACATTCAGTACTTC.

The J gene is TRBJ2-2, the V gene TRBV7-3; 8 bases agree with TRBD1. Germline V CDR1 and CDR2: SGHTA, FQGTGA. With V trimmed by 5 bases and J by 0 bases, 2 bases remained unmatched. This CDR3 is built from 15 residues. The CDR3 loop is CASSPGGPNTGELFF. The DNA of the CDR3 is TGTGCCAGCAGCCCAGGGGGCCCGAACACCGGGGAGCTGTTTTTT. The whole variable domain, remainder taken from reference TRBV7-3 and TRBJ2-2, is GAGVSQTPSNKVTEKGKYVELRCDPISGHTALYWYRQSLGQGPEFLIYFQGTGAADDSGLPNDRFFAVRPEGSVSTLKIQRTERGDSAVYLCASSPGGPNTGELFFGEGSRLTVL.

This clone was seen a few times. CDR3 sequence reads: CASSPLTGGHEQYF. For the CDR3, the DNA is TGTGCCAGCAGTCCCTTGACAGGGGGCCACGAGCAGTACTTC. This sequence joins TRBV27 and TRBJ2-7; 10 positions agree with TRBD1. This CDR3 has 14 residues. V was pared by 5 bases and J by 5 bases, with 6 bases of the junction left unmatched. Germline V CDR1 and CDR2: MNHEY, SMNVEV (reference sequence).

In this sample, this clone turned up a few times. The chain combines TRBV15 with TRBJ1-4; possibly TRBD1 for D (6 bases). The CDR3 contains 16 residues. V lost 0 bases, J lost 10 bases, and 18 bases lay in between. The V gene's germline CDR1 is LNHNV and CDR2 YYDKDF (reference sequence). CDR3 coding DNA: TGTGCCACCAGCAGAGAACTCCGGGACACCTTTGGAAAACTGTTTTTT. It codes for CATSRELRDTFGKLFF.

In nucleotides, the CDR3 is TGCGCCAGCAGCCCTAGGCTCCCTCAAGAGACCCAGTACTTC. Residues: CASSPRLPQETQYF. The rearrangement links TRBV5-1 to TRBJ2-5; no reliable D call. Trimming took 4 bases from V and 2 from J, leaving 12 bases between them. This CDR3 has 14 residues. Germline V gene lookup returns CDR1 SGHRS and CDR2 YFSETQ.

The rearrangement links TRBV7-8 to TRBJ2-5, with a weak D call TRBD2 (6 bases). V was trimmed by 1 base and J by 4 bases, leaving 13 bases between them. The length of the CDR3 is 15 residues. Per germline, CDR1 SGHVS and CDR2 FQNEAQ. The CDR3 reads CASSLEGVGGETQYF. As DNA, the CDR3 is TGTGCCAGCAGCTTAGAGGGTGTGGGGGGAGAGACCCAGTACTTC.

The J gene is TRBJ2-5, the V gene TRBV5-4, with D tentatively TRBD2 (5 bases). The CDR3 is 15 amino acids. Deletions cut 2 bases from V and 4 bases from J, with 15 bases between. Germline lookup yields CDR1 SGHNT and CDR2 YYREEE (reference sequence). The CDR3 loop is CASSFGRPEGETQYF. The CDR3 DNA reads as TGTGCCAGCAGCTTCGGACGCCCTGAGGGAGAGACCCAGTACTTC.

The genes are TRBV12-5 and TRBJ2-5; a possible D gene is TRBD1 (5 bases). The CDR3 totals 14 residues. V was cut by 8 bases and J by 0 bases, with 13 bases left in between. Germline CDR1 and CDR2: LGHNT and FRNRAP. Here the CDR3 reads CASKGLEYQETQYF. The CDR3, as DNA: TGTGCTAGTAAGGGGCTAGAGTACCAAGAGACCCAGTACTTC.

The rearrangement joins TRBV5-4 to TRBJ2-7, with 7 nucleotides matching TRBD1. Trimming removed 3 bases from V and 3 bases from J; junction bases left unmatched: 9. Germline V gene sequence: CDR1 SGHNT, CDR2 YYREEE (reference sequence). This CDR3 has 15 residues. DNA of the CDR3: TGTGCCAGCAGCTCAAGCCGGGACAGCAACTACGAGCAGTACTTC. This translates into CASSSSRDSNYEQYF.

The chain combines TRBV2 with TRBJ1-2; 7 bases are a match to TRBD1. This CDR3 region has 15 residues. Germline V gene sequence: CDR1 SNHLY, CDR2 FYNNEI. V lost 1 base, J lost 1 base, and 3 bases stayed unmatched. Here the CDR3 reads CASSEDRGGNYGYTF. CDR3 nucleotides: TGTGCCAGCAGTGAAGACAGGGGAGGTAACTATGGCTACACCTTC.